This T cell receptor (beta chain) came from a study of blood T cell repertoires in COVID-19. Using immunoSEQ multiplex PCR, the repertoire was profiled, and TCRdb retains in-frame clones only, with some absent. The sample has 99,000 or so clones, approximately 86% seen once; the top ten hold roughly 13%. Germline lookup yields CDR1 LGHDT and CDR2 YNNKEL (reference sequence). The CDR3 loop spans 15 amino acids. Deletions cut 1 base from V and 1 base from J, with 11 bases between. This clone showed up just a few times. This receptor was taken from a woman aged 60 to 75 in a cohort sampled during active or convalescent COVID-19. What was sequenced was peripheral blood. The chain employs TRBV3-1 (or the pseudogene TRBV3-2) and TRBJ2-7, with a possible D match to TRBD1 (6 bases). The CDR3 DNA reads as TGTGCCAGCAGCCAAGGACAGGTCCTTTCCTACGAGCAGTACTTC. The encoded protein is CASSQGQVLSYEQYF.